The sequence of this T cell receptor beta chain was determined in a study of shared clonotypes between healthy human individuals. The V segment lost 1 base and the J segment 6 bases; nucleotides outside the gene matches: 5. This CDR3 is 15 amino acids long. Germline V CDR1 and CDR2: SGHNT, YENEEA. Method: immunoSEQ multiplex PCR; TCRdb's copy keeps in-frame clones and lacks some. The sample holds over 1.5 million clones, 95% to 99% seen once. This chain links TRBV11-3 with TRBJ2-1; 8 positions agree with TRBD2. The sequencing input was naive CD4+ T cells sorted from blood. Subset noted: CD45RA+ positively selected. The receptor comes from a man aged 25-45 years in good health. The CDR3 DNA is TGTGCCAGCAGCTTAGTAGGGACTAGTGGCAATGAGCAGTTCTTC. Its translation: CASSLVGTSGNEQFF.